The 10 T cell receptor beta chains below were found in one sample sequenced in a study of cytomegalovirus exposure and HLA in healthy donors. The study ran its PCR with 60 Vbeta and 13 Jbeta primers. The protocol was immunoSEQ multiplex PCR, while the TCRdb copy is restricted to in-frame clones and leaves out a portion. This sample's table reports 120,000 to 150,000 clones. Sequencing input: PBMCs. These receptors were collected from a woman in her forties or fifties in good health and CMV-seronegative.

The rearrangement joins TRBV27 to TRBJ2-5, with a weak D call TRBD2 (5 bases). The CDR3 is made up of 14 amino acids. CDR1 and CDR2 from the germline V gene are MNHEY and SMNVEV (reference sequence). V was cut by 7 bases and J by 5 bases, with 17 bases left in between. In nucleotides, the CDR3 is TGTGCCAGCAAAATCGGGGTAGAAGGTGAGACCCAGTACTTC. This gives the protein CASKIGVEGETQYF.

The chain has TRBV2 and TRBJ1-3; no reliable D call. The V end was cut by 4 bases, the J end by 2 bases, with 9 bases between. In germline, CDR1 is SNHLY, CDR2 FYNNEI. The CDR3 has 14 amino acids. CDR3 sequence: CASSASMAGNTIYF. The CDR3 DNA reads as TGTGCCAGCAGTGCCTCTATGGCTGGAAACACCATATATTTT.

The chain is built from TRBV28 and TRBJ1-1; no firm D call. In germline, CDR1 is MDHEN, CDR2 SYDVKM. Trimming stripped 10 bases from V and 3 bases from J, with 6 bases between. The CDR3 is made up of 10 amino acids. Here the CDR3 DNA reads TGTGCCACCGAGTACACTGAAGCTTTCTTT. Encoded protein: CATEYTEAFF.

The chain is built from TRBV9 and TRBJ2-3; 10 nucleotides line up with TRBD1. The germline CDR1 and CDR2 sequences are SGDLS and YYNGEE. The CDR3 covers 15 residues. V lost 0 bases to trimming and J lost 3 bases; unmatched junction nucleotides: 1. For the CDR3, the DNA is TGTGCCAGCAGCGTAGGGACAGGGGGGACAGATACGCAGTATTTT. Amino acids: CASSVGTGGTDTQYF.

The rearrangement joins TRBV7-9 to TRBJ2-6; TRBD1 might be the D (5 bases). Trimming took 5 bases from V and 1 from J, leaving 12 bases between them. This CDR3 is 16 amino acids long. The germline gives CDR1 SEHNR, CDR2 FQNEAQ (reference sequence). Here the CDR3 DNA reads TGTGCCAGCAGCACTACCAGGGCTTCTGGGGCCAACGTCCTGACTTTC. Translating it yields CASSTTRASGANVLTF. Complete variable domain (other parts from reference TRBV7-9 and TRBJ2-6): DTGVSQNPRHKITKRGQNVTFRCDPISEHNRLYWYRQTLGQGPEFLTYFQNEAQLEKSRLLSDRFSAERPKGSFSTLEIQRTEQGDSAMYLCASSTTRASGANVLTFGAGSRLTVL.

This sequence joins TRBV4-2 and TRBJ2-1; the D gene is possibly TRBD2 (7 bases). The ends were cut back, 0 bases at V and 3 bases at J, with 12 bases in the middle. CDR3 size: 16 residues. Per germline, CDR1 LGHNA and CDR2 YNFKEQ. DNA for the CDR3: TGTGCCAGCAGCCAAGATTACGGGGGGCGCTACAATGAGCAGTTCTTC. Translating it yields CASSQDYGGRYNEQFF.

DNA for the CDR3: TGTGCCAGCAGCCCCATTGGGGGGGCGACCTGGGAGACCCAGTACTTC. Amino acid sequence: CASSPIGGATWETQYF. The chain is built from TRBV7-3 and TRBJ2-5; D may be TRBD2 (7 bases). CDR1 and CDR2 from the germline V gene are SGHTA and FQGTGA. Trimming pared 5 bases from V and 5 bases from J, leaving 21 bases between. The CDR3 runs 16 residues.

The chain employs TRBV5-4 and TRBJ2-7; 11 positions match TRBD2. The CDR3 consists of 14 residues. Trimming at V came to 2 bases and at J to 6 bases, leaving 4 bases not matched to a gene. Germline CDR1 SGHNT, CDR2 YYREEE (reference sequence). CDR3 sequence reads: CASSFTSGSPEQYF. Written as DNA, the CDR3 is TGTGCCAGCAGCTTCACTAGCGGGAGCCCCGAGCAGTACTTC.

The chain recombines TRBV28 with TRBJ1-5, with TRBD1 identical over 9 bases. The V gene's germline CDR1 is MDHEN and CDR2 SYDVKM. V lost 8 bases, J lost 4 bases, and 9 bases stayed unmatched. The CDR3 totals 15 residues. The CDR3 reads CASVILGTGNQPQHF. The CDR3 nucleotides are TGTGCCAGCGTGATCCTCGGGACAGGGAATCAGCCCCAGCATTTT.

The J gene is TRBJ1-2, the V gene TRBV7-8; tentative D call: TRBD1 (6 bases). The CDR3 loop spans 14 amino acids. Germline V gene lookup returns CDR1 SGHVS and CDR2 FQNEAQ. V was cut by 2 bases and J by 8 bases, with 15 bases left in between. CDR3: CASSLSEQGPGYTF. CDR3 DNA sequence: TGTGCCAGCAGCTTATCAGAACAGGGACCCGGCTACACCTTC.